The subject of this entry is one T cell receptor beta chain. V was pared by 5 bases and J by 5 bases, with 9 bases of the junction left unmatched. Germline CDR1 SGHVS, CDR2 FQNEAQ. CDR3 length: 14 residues. This sample stems from a study of T cells in Graves' hyperthyroidism and ophthalmopathy. Hyperthyroidism patients were newly diagnosed, had disease duration under 2 months, and were aged 18 to 65 years. RNA transcripts provided the source from which TCR beta CDR3 regions were amplified. The TCR CDR3 first-round RT-PCR relied on the HTBI primer set. TCRdb itself ran the multiplex PCR reads through MiXCR, one entry per CDR3 protein. This table has approximately 740,000 distinct CDR3 sequences, 14% appearing once.

The rearrangement joins TRBV7-8 to TRBJ2-7; 7 bases are a match to TRBD1. The TCR comes from a young woman with Graves' hyperthyroidism. The sample comprised blood. The CDR3 sequence is CASSLRDSVDEQYF. The DNA of the CDR3 is TGTGCCAGCAGCCTCCGGGACAGTGTCGACGAGCAGTACTTC.